The clone carrying this T cell receptor beta chain was observed a single time. Its antigen is still unknown. This entry belongs to a study of cytomegalovirus exposure and HLA in healthy donors. The PCR employed 60 Vbeta primers together with 13 Jbeta primers. As originally analysed: Roughly 80 million unique TCR beta chains, roughly 10 million shared, were counted in a later analysis. Profiled with immunoSEQ multiplex PCR; TCRdb holds only in-frame clones, not every one. V and J calls and clone size are those listed in that table; D and trimming were worked out from the DNA. The repertoire holds about 200,000 clones, with about 90% as singletons. Study-level points and caveats: Rates of TCR association differed by HLA locus in a later analysis, with DRB1 highest and HLA-C lowest. When analyzed later, a missense DCLRE1C variant was found to be linked to TCR beta V- and J-gene trimming.

The sequence came from a man aged 25 to 45 in good health and CMV-seronegative. The sequencing input was PBMCs.

The CDR3 DNA sequence: TGTGCCTGGGAACCCGGGACAGGGGAGTTTGCCACCATATATTTT. Amino acids: CAWEPGTGEFATIYF. The chain links TRBV30 to TRBJ1-3, with 10 bases fitting TRBD1. The CDR3 extends over 15 amino acids. Germline CDR1 reads GTSNPN; CDR2 reads SVGIG (reference sequence). J was trimmed by 9 bases and V by 5 bases; bases with no gene match: 13. The variable domain in full, completed from reference TRBV30 and TRBJ1-3, reads SQTIHQWPATLVQPVGSPLSLECTVEGTSNPNLYWYRQAAGRGLQLLFYSVGIGQISSEVPQNLSASRPQDRQFILSSKKLLLSDSGFYLCAWEPGTGEFATIYFGEGSWLTVV.